One and the same sample provided the 5 T cell receptor beta chains below, sequenced in a study of regulatory T cells in long-lasting Graves disease. Combining iRepertoire HTBI primers with Arm-PCR of CDR3 regions, the authors built TCR beta libraries. MiXCR, applied by TCRdb to the multiplex PCR reads, yields one record per CDR3 protein. The data hold some 490,000 distinct CDR3 sequences, with around 13% observed a single time. Specified time point: newly diagnosed GD, antithyroid drugs for less than 3 months. Following extraction of RNA from PBMCs, that RNA was used to make the TCR library. Another study also made use of these data, one on T cells in Graves' hyperthyroidism and ophthalmopathy.

Material: peripheral blood mononuclear cells (PBMCs), obtained at new diagnosis, from a patient treated with antithyroid drugs. The origin of the receptors is a woman in her 30s with Graves disease.

This clonotype was observed a few times. The chain employs TRBV12-3 or TRBV12-4 and TRBJ2-3; D is perhaps TRBD2 (5 bases). The length of the CDR3 is 16 residues. Trimming removed 2 bases from V and 0 bases from J, with 12 bases in between. CDR3: CASSLREFSSTDTQYF. CDR3 in DNA: TGTGCCAGCAGTTTAAGGGAGTTTTCTAGCACAGATACGCAGTATTTT.

This clonotype was detected once. The chain has TRBV19 and TRBJ2-1, with TRBD2 matching 11 bases. The germline V gene has CDR1 LNHDA and CDR2 SQIVND (reference sequence). This CDR3 has 16 residues. Losses at the gene ends were 6 bases for V and 3 bases for J; bases not matched to a gene: 7. The DNA for the CDR3 is TGTGCCAGTAGCCCTCTAGCGGGGGGTTTCTACAATGAGCAGTTCTTC. Protein: CASSPLAGGFYNEQFF. Full variable domain (remainder filled in from reference TRBV19 and TRBJ2-1): DGGITQSPKYLFRKEGQNVTLSCEQNLNHDAMYWYRQDPGQGLRLIYYSQIVNDFQKGDIAEGYSVSREKKESFPLTVTSAQKNPTAFYLCASSPLAGGFYNEQFFGPGTRLTVL.

V gene TRBV3-1 combines with J gene TRBJ1-6; a weak D match, TRBD1 (5 bases). Trimming pared 0 bases from V and 9 bases from J, leaving 24 bases between. CDR3 size: 19 residues. Germline V gene data show CDR1 as LGHDT and CDR2 as YNNKEL (reference sequence). The CDR3 here is CASSQEEVRGRSMGSPLHF. The CDR3 DNA reads as TGTGCCAGCAGCCAAGAGGAGGTCCGGGGCCGCTCTATGGGTTCACCCCTCCACTTT.

V gene TRBV19 combines with J gene TRBJ1-1, with 11 bases identical to TRBD1. This CDR3 region has 16 residues. Germline trimming cut 5 bases from V and 4 bases from J; bases unmatched to any gene: 9. Looked up from germline, CDR1 is LNHDA and CDR2 is SQIVND (reference sequence). The CDR3 coding sequence is TGTGCCAGTAGTGCCGGCGGGACAGGGGGAAGCACTGAAGCTTTCTTT. It is translated as CASSAGGTGGSTEAFF.

The V and J genes are TRBV7-9 and TRBJ2-2, with a tentative D call TRBD2 (5 bases). Germline CDR1 SEHNR, CDR2 FQNEAQ (reference sequence). V was cut by 5 bases and J by 3 bases, with 19 bases left in between. This CDR3 spans 17 amino acids. CDR3 region: CASSVDYLDGYTGELFF. DNA for the CDR3: TGTGCCAGCAGCGTAGACTATTTGGACGGATACACCGGGGAGCTGTTTTTT.